Described below is a single TCR beta chain sequence and its context. The antigen is unknown. The protocol was immunoSEQ multiplex PCR, while the TCRdb copy is restricted to in-frame clones and leaves out a portion. The repertoire holds roughly 43,000 clones, with around 76% as singletons. V was cut by 3 bases and J by 7 bases, with 12 bases left in between. There are 13 residues in the CDR3. The V gene's germline CDR1 is LNHDA and CDR2 SQIVND (reference sequence). Time point defined: week 23, last vaccination. The investigators gave 300 ug of mutant IDH1 20-mer peptide in each vaccine dose, together with topical imiquimod. The source of the sample is a study of a mutant IDH1 vaccine in newly diagnosed glioma. Turning to the study itself: Radiotherapy alone preceded vaccination by 4-6 weeks; alternatively, vaccination started with temozolomide cycles. Receipt of radiotherapy, temozolomide, or both preceded the study, and most received both.

The source material was PBMCs, sampled from a glioma patient whose treatment included an IDH1 peptide vaccine. V and J are TRBV19 and TRBJ1-1; D possibly corresponds to TRBD1 (6 bases). This sequence originates from a man aged 45-60 years with glioma. Written as DNA, the CDR3 is TGTGCCAGTAGTATCCAACCGACAGGTGAAGCTTTCTTT. Translated, it gives CASSIQPTGEAFF.